This T cell receptor (beta chain) is drawn from a study of shared clonotypes between healthy human individuals. Profiling relied on immunoSEQ multiplex PCR, and the TCRdb table lists in-frame clones only, not all of them. Of about 2.3 million clones listed, 85% to 95% are singletons. The V gene lost 5 bases and the J gene lost 3 bases, with 22 bases spanning the gap. The CDR3 is 17 amino acids. Germline loops: CDR1 PRHDT, CDR2 FYEKMQ (reference sequence). The sequence was obtained from a man between 18 and 35 years old in good health. Some clones in this sample may be carry-over from other donors' samples. J is TRBJ1-1 and V is TRBV13, with D possibly being TRBD1 (6 bases). Source material: naive CD4+ T cells from PBMCs. Stated subset: CD45RA+ positively selected. CDR3 DNA sequence: TGTGCCAGCAGCCGATCCAGGGCCCGGACAGCCTACACTGAAGCTTTCTTT. Amino acids: CASSRSRARTAYTEAFF.